Following are 30 T cell receptor beta chains from one sample sequenced in a study of T cell changes during pregnancy in multiple sclerosis. Generated by immunoSEQ multiplex PCR, the TCRdb table keeps only in-frame clones and is missing some. The sample records fewer than 85,000 clones, roughly 91% being singletons. Here the sequenced sample was peripheral blood, taken after pregnancy. Receptors originate from a female donor in good health, enrolled as a control in a pregnancy study.

This chain links TRBV2 with TRBJ2-7; D gene uncertain. The CDR3 loop spans 12 amino acids. Germline V gene data show CDR1 as SNHLY and CDR2 as FYNNEI. V was clipped by 4 bases and J by 6 bases, with 10 bases between them. CDR3 sequence reads: CASSGIGVEQYF. The CDR3 nucleotides are TGTGCCAGCAGTGGTATAGGAGTCGAGCAGTACTTC.

The CDR3 loop reads CASKFYLPGEQYF. The CDR3 nucleotides read TGTGCCAGCAAATTTTACCTCCCGGGCGAGCAGTACTTC. V and J are TRBV28 and TRBJ2-7; D gene uncertain. V was clipped by 7 bases and J by 6 bases, with 16 bases between them. This CDR3 has 13 amino acids. CDR1 and CDR2 (germline): MDHEN, SYDVKM.

This clone came up once. The chain has TRBV12-5 and TRBJ2-7; TRBD1 matches at 8 bases. CDR1 and CDR2 from the germline V gene are LGHNT and FRNRAP. The CDR3 is 16 amino acids. Unmatched junction bases numbered 13, after V lost 6 bases and J lost 3 bases. CDR3 protein: CASGHQTGTGRYEQYF. The CDR3 bases are TGTGCTAGTGGACATCAAACCGGGACAGGTCGCTACGAGCAGTACTTC.

This chain uses TRBV5-5 with TRBJ2-5; perhaps TRBD2 as D (6 bases). V dropped 2 bases and J dropped 2 bases, with 10 bases sitting between them. Germline V lookup: CDR1 SGHKS, CDR2 YYEKEE (reference sequence). The CDR3 runs 14 residues. The CDR3, as DNA: TGTGCCAGCAGCTTCCGGGGGAGACAAGAGACCCAGTACTTC. It translates to CASSFRGRQETQYF.

The chain combines TRBV7-6 with TRBJ1-4; TRBD1 might be the D (6 bases). CDR3 length equals 17 residues. Trimming cost V 6 bases and J 6 bases, with 23 bases left between them. The germline V gene encodes CDR1 SGHVS and CDR2 FNYEAQ. In nucleotides, the CDR3 is TGTGCCAGCAGTCAAGTTCAGGACAGTATTGGGGATGAAAAACTGTTTTTT. It is translated as CASSQVQDSIGDEKLFF. Variable domain in full (rest from reference TRBV7-6 and TRBJ1-4): GAGVSQSPRYKVTKRGQDVALRCDPISGHVSLYWYRQALGQGPEFLTYFNYEAQQDKSGLPNDRFSAERPEGSISTLTIQRTEQRDSAMYRCASSQVQDSIGDEKLFFGSGTQLSVL.

J is TRBJ1-2 and V is TRBV15; D unclear. Trimming cost V 1 base and J 2 bases, with 14 bases left between them. The CDR3 is 16 amino acids. The germline CDR1 and CDR2 sequences are LNHNV and YYDKDF (reference sequence). The CDR3 sequence is CATSRAQEALNYGYTF. The DNA for the CDR3 is TGTGCCACCAGCAGAGCCCAGGAGGCGCTCAACTATGGCTACACCTTC.

The genes are TRBV19 and TRBJ2-2; D not resolved. V lost 7 bases and J lost 6, with 15 bases in between. CDR1 is LNHDA, CDR2 SQIVND, per germline (reference sequence). The CDR3 spans 14 residues. The CDR3 region is CASKNSGVSGELFF. The DNA for the CDR3 is TGTGCCAGTAAAAATTCCGGTGTGTCCGGGGAGCTGTTTTTT.

The V and J genes are TRBV18 and TRBJ1-5, with 10 positions matching TRBD1. The J segment lost 3 bases and the V segment lost 2 bases, leaving 1 base of the junction unmatched. This CDR3 is built from 15 residues. Germline V lookup: CDR1 KGHSH, CDR2 LQKENI. CDR3 coding DNA: TGTGCCAGCTCACCAGACAGGGGGCCCAATCAGCCCCAGCATTTT. It yields the protein CASSPDRGPNQPQHF.

This clone showed up just a few times. The chain links TRBV11-2 to TRBJ1-1; 9 nucleotides agree with TRBD1. CDR3 length: 13 residues. Germline V CDR1 and CDR2: SGHAT, FQNNGV. The J segment lost 3 bases and the V segment lost 8 bases, leaving 4 bases of the junction unmatched. The CDR3 bases are TGTGCCAGCGCGCGACAGGGGGACACTGAAGCTTTCTTT. As protein: CASARQGDTEAFF.

The chain has TRBV7-9 and TRBJ2-1; 10 bases fit TRBD2. The CDR3 runs to 18 residues. V gave up 3 bases and J gave up 6 bases; unmatched junction bases: 14. CDR1 SEHNR and CDR2 FQNEAQ come from the germline V gene (reference sequence). The CDR3 DNA is TGTGCCAGCAGCTTCTTTGGGAAACTAGCGGGATTACTCAATGAGCAGTTCTTC. The encoded protein is CASSFFGKLAGLLNEQFF.

CDR3 sequence (DNA): TGTGCCAGCAGCTTGCAGGGGAACACTGAAGCTTTCTTT. Its protein product is CASSLQGNTEAFF. The chain joins TRBV5-5 to TRBJ1-1; weak D call: TRBD1 (5 bases). Trimming took 1 base from V and 1 from J, leaving 5 bases between them. The CDR3 has 13 residues. The germline V gene encodes CDR1 SGHKS and CDR2 YYEKEE (reference sequence).

The rearrangement links TRBV11-3 to TRBJ2-1; 8 nucleotides match TRBD2. CDR1 is SGHNT, CDR2 YENEEA, per germline. V lost 5 bases to trimming and J lost 7 bases; unmatched junction nucleotides: 7. This CDR3 is built from 14 residues. CDR3 nucleotide sequence: TGTGCCAGCAGCAGAGCGGGAGCCAGTAATGAGCAGTTCTTC. Residues: CASSRAGASNEQFF.

V and J are TRBV15 and TRBJ1-1, with 8 bases identical to TRBD1. Germline values: CDR1 LNHNV, CDR2 YYDKDF (reference sequence). The CDR3 runs 14 residues. Trimming cost V 3 bases and J 4 bases; bases outside gene matches: 4. CDR3 DNA sequence: TGTGCCACCAGCAGGTCAGACAGGGGCACTGAAGCTTTCTTT. It translates to CATSRSDRGTEAFF.

The V call is TRBV11-2, the J call TRBJ2-1, with 8 bases fitting TRBD2. Germline lookup yields CDR1 SGHAT and CDR2 FQNNGV. V was clipped by 6 bases and J by 7 bases; unmatched bases: 8. There are 14 residues in the CDR3. For the CDR3, the DNA is TGTGCCAGCAGATTTATAGCGGGATTGAATGAGCAGTTCTTC. It encodes CASRFIAGLNEQFF.

The chain has TRBV11-1 and TRBJ1-4; D gene ambiguous. The CDR3 spans 14 residues. Germline loops: CDR1 SGHAT, CDR2 FQDESV (reference sequence). V lost 5 bases and J 11 bases, leaving 18 bases between the germline ends. The DNA of the CDR3 is TGTGCCAGCAGCCCAGACCGGGAAATGGAGAAACTGTTTTTT. This sequence encodes CASSPDREMEKLFF.

This chain uses TRBV9 with TRBJ2-7; tentative D call: TRBD2 (6 bases). The ends were cut back, 4 bases at V and 3 bases at J, with 17 bases in the middle. Germline V lookup: CDR1 SGDLS, CDR2 YYNGEE. The CDR3 runs to 15 residues. CDR3 in DNA: TGTGCCAGCAGCCCCTACCCGGGACTTCACTACGAGCAGTACTTC. This gives the protein CASSPYPGLHYEQYF.

This chain joins TRBV7-9 and TRBJ1-1, with 7 nucleotides matching TRBD1. The CDR3 is made up of 14 amino acids. After removal of 5 bases from V and 4 bases from J, the junction contained 7 bases not matched to a gene. Germline CDR1 SEHNR, CDR2 FQNEAQ (reference sequence). In DNA, the CDR3 is TGTGCCAGCAGCCAACAGGGGTCTATCACTGAAGCTTTCTTT. Translation gives CASSQQGSITEAFF.

This chain connects TRBV28 to TRBJ2-3; the D gene is possibly TRBD2 (6 bases). The germline CDR1 and CDR2 sequences are MDHEN and SYDVKM. Trimming shortened V by 3 bases and J by 8 bases, and 9 bases separated the two germline ends. CDR3 length equals 12 residues. CDR3 in amino acids: CASSFPGGTQYF. The DNA for the CDR3 is TGTGCCAGCAGTTTCCCCGGGGGTACGCAGTATTTT.

The chain has TRBV27 and TRBJ1-2; tentatively, D is TRBD1 (5 bases). CDR1 and CDR2 (germline): MNHEY, SMNVEV (reference sequence). The CDR3 is 14 amino acids. V dropped 7 bases and J dropped 4 bases, with 16 bases sitting between them. CDR3 DNA: TGTGCCAGCACGGTCGCGGGGGGGATCTATGGCTACACCTTC. Protein sequence: CASTVAGGIYGYTF.

The genes are TRBV28 and TRBJ2-7; the match to TRBD2 covers 10 bases. V gave up 6 bases and J gave up 6 bases; unmatched junction bases: 8. CDR3 length equals 14 residues. Per germline, CDR1 MDHEN and CDR2 SYDVKM. For the CDR3, the DNA is TGTGCCAGCAGCCTAGCGGGAGTACACGGCGAGCAGTACTTC. It specifies CASSLAGVHGEQYF. Drawing the rest from reference TRBV28 and TRBJ2-7, the complete variable domain is DVKVTQSSRYLVKRTGEKVFLECVQDMDHENMFWYRQDPGLGLRLIYFSYDVKMKEKGDIPEGYSVSREKKERFSLILESASTNQTSMYLCASSLAGVHGEQYFGPGTRLTVT.

This chain connects TRBV19 to TRBJ2-7, with TRBD2 identical over 7 bases. The V gene's germline CDR1 is LNHDA and CDR2 SQIVND (reference sequence). This CDR3 spans 16 amino acids. J gave up 2 bases and V 2 bases, and 9 bases lay outside the gene matches. As DNA, the CDR3 is TGTGCCAGTAGTATATATGCGGGAGATCATGCCTACGAGCAGTACTTC. Translation gives CASSIYAGDHAYEQYF.

The gene calls are TRBV7-3 and TRBJ2-2, with 9 nucleotides matching TRBD2. The germline gives CDR1 SGHTA, CDR2 FQGTGA. CDR3 length: 16 amino acids. V lost 3 bases, J lost 3 bases, and 5 bases stayed unmatched. The CDR3 DNA is TGTGCCAGCAGCTTCATAGCGGGAGCGGACACCGGGGAGCTGTTTTTT. Residues: CASSFIAGADTGELFF.

The chain couples TRBV7-8 to TRBJ2-1; perhaps TRBD2 as D (5 bases). The V end was cut by 2 bases, the J end by 6 bases, with 14 bases between. Per the germline V gene, CDR1 is SGHVS and CDR2 is FQNEAQ. This CDR3 has 15 residues. The DNA of the CDR3 is TGTGCCAGCAGCTTACCACAAGGCGGGCGCAATGAGCAGTTCTTC. It translates to CASSLPQGGRNEQFF. The whole variable domain, filled in from reference TRBV7-8 and TRBJ2-1, reads GAGVSQSPRYKVAKRGQDVALRCDPISGHVSLFWYQQALGQGPEFLTYFQNEAQLDKSGLPSDRFFAERPEGSVSTLKIQRTQQEDSAVYLCASSLPQGGRNEQFFGPGTRLTVL.

The DNA for the CDR3 is TGTGCCAGCGGCTGGGGGGGCATCGACCAAGAGACCCAGTACTTC. This sequence encodes CASGWGGIDQETQYF. This sequence joins TRBV28 and TRBJ2-5, with a weak D call TRBD2 (7 bases). Germline V gives CDR1 MDHEN, CDR2 SYDVKM. V lost 8 bases to trimming and J lost 0 bases, with 16 bases between them. The CDR3 consists of 15 residues.

The chain employs TRBV6-1 and TRBJ2-1, with TRBD2 matching over 11 bases. Trimming removed 7 bases from V and 15 bases from J; junction bases left unmatched: 14. The CDR3 has 14 amino acids. Per the germline V gene, CDR1 is MNHNS and CDR2 is SASEGT. The CDR3 loop reads CASIKSVGTSGRFF. CDR3 sequence (DNA): TGTGCCAGCATTAAAAGTGTTGGGACTAGCGGACGGTTCTTC.

The chain carries TRBV7-8 and TRBJ2-5, with no clear D. Germline V lookup: CDR1 SGHVS, CDR2 FQNEAQ. The CDR3 is 14 residues long. Trimming took 5 bases from V and 1 from J, leaving 11 bases between them. CDR3 in amino acids: CASSVRRSQETQYF. CDR3 DNA sequence: TGTGCCAGCAGCGTAAGGCGGTCCCAAGAGACCCAGTACTTC.

J is TRBJ2-3 and V is TRBV14; 13 positions agree with TRBD2. This CDR3 is 17 amino acids long. The germline gives CDR1 SGHDN, CDR2 FVKESK. Trimming took 3 bases from V and 4 from J; bases not matched to a gene: 7. In DNA form, the CDR3 reads TGTGCCAGCAGCCACCGAGCAACTAGCGGGGGGGCAGATACGCAGTATTTT. It encodes CASSHRATSGGADTQYF.

This chain connects TRBV4-2 to TRBJ1-1, with a weak D call TRBD1 (5 bases). The germline CDR1 and CDR2 sequences are LGHNA and YNFKEQ. The V end lost 0 bases, the J end lost 2 bases, and 13 bases lay between the germline ends. The CDR3 has 16 residues. The DNA of the CDR3 is TGTGCCAGCAGCCAAGACACAGGCCCACTAAACACTGAAGCTTTCTTT. This translates into CASSQDTGPLNTEAFF.

The chain links TRBV27 to TRBJ1-1; a weak D match, TRBD1 (6 bases). Trimming left V 4 bases short and J 1 base short, with 16 bases between. This CDR3 region has 16 residues. Per germline, CDR1 MNHEY and CDR2 SMNVEV (reference sequence). The CDR3 DNA reads TGTGCCAGCAGTTCCGTGCGACAGGTGGGGAACACTGAAGCTTTCTTT. This codes for CASSSVRQVGNTEAFF.

The chain joins TRBV29-1 to TRBJ2-7; tentative D call: TRBD1 (5 bases). CDR1 SQVTM and CDR2 ANQGSEA come from the germline V gene. The CDR3 contains 11 residues. Trimming cost V 4 bases and J 5 bases, with 9 bases left between them. CDR3 sequence reads: CSVADNHEQYF. CDR3 in DNA: TGCAGCGTTGCGGACAATCACGAGCAGTACTTC.